The rows below give T cell receptor beta chains drawn from one sample of a study of blood T cells in healthy people across ages. MiXCR was run by TCRdb on the 5' RACE reads, yielding one entry per CDR3 protein. In the table there are around 1.5 million distinct CDR3 sequences, about 35% of which are singletons. Sample: blood. These TCRs come from a woman aged 25 to 45 in good health. Both conserved end residues are part of each CDR3. The D gene is left open where the match is weak. Not every row has a clone size; where given, it reads once, few, many or a size class.

TRBV6-1	TRBJ2-1	-	TRBD1	TGTGCCAACGGGGTAGACAGGGGGGAATACAATGAGCAGTTCTTC	CANGVDRGEYNEQFF
TRBV27	TRBJ2-7	few	TRBD1	TGTGCCAGCAGCACCTGGGCGGGCAGGGGGTCCTACGAGCAGTACTTC	CASSTWAGRGSYEQYF
TRBV20-1	TRBJ2-7	few	-	TGCAGTGCTAGAGGCCTAGCCCACTACGAGCAGTACTTC	CSARGLAHYEQYF
TRBV5-1	TRBJ2-7	-	TRBD1	TGCGCCAGCAGCTCCGGGACAGGGACGAACGAGCAGTACTTC	CASSSGTGTNEQYF
TRBV29-1	TRBJ2-3	many	-	TGCAGCGTTATACAGGGTACAGATACGCAGTATTTT	CSVIQGTDTQYF
TRBV20-1	TRBJ2-2	-	-	TGCAGTGCTACGCGGGGGAACACCGGGGAGCTGTTTTTT	CSATRGNTGELFF
TRBV5-6	TRBJ2-5	few	-	TGTGCCAGCACCTTAGAGCCGTACCAAGAGACCCAGTACTTC	CASTLEPYQETQYF
TRBV27	TRBJ2-1	-	TRBD1	TGTGCCAGCAGTCTGGACAGGGTGCGCTACAATGAGCAGTTCTTC	CASSLDRVRYNEQFF
TRBV7-2	TRBJ2-4	few	TRBD2	TGTGCCAGCAGCTTAACAGCGGGAGGGGGAAACATTCAGTACTTC	CASSLTAGGGNIQYF
TRBV4-2	TRBJ2-6	few	-	TGTGCCAGCAGCCCTCCCTTCGGGGACTCTGGGGCCAACGTCCTGACTTTC	CASSPPFGDSGANVLTF
TRBV20-1	TRBJ1-1	-	-	TGCAGTGCTAGAGAGAGGGGGACTACGAACACTGAAGCTTTCTTT	CSARERGTTNTEAFF
TRBV10-3	TRBJ1-2	-	TRBD1	TGTGCCATCAGTGAGGGACAGGGGGCGCGGTATGGCTACACCTTC	CAISEGQGARYGYTF
TRBV20-1	TRBJ1-5	-	-	TGCAGTGCAAAGACAGCCAATCAGCCCCAGCATTTT	CSAKTANQPQHF
TRBV20-1	TRBJ1-4	-	-	TGCAGTGCCTGGCTACAGGGAAGGGATGAAAAACTGTTTTTT	CSAWLQGRDEKLFF
TRBV20-1	TRBJ1-4	-	-	TGCAGTGCTAGGGAACAGGGTAGTAACGAAAAACTGTTTTTT	CSAREQGSNEKLFF
TRBV20-1	TRBJ1-2	-	-	TGCAGTGCTAGGGGGGGGGGCGTTATCCATGGCTACACCTTC	CSARGGGVIHGYTF
TRBV5-1	TRBJ2-3	-	TRBD2	TGCGCCAGCACCCGACTAGCGGGAGGGATCCCCACAGATACGCGGTATTTT	CASTRLAGGIPTDTRYF
TRBV13	TRBJ2-5	many	TRBD2	TGTGCCAGCAGCTTTGGACTAGCGGGGGCCCAAGAGACCCAGTACTTC	CASSFGLAGAQETQYF
TRBV10-3	TRBJ2-7	many	TRBD2	TGTGCCATCAGCCAGGTGAAGGTAGCGGGGGTCTACGAGCAGTACTTC	CAISQVKVAGVYEQYF
TRBV5-4	TRBJ2-1	-	-	TGTGCCAGCAGCCCGGATCTCTCCTACAATGAGCAGTTCTTC	CASSPDLSYNEQFF
TRBV18	TRBJ2-5	-	-	TGTGCCAGCTCACCACCCGAACGGCCTCAAGAGACCCAGTACTTC	CASSPPERPQETQYF
TRBV5-5	TRBJ2-7	few	TRBD1	TGTGCCAGCAGCCCTCAGGGACAGCCGACTGCCGAGCAGTACTTC	CASSPQGQPTAEQYF
TRBV11-2	TRBJ2-5	-	-	TGTGCCAGCAGCTTAGGTTCGCGGGGTCTAGGGGAGACCCAGTACTTC	CASSLGSRGLGETQYF
TRBV19	TRBJ2-1	-	TRBD2	TGTGCCAGTAGTATAGGGCTAGCGGGAGTGGATGAGCAGTTCTTC	CASSIGLAGVDEQFF
TRBV7-3	TRBJ2-7	-	-	TGTGCCAGCAGCTTAACAGGGGGACTAAGCTCCTACGAGCAGTACTTC	CASSLTGGLSSYEQYF
TRBV5-1	TRBJ2-7	-	TRBD1	TGCGCCAGCAGCTTGACGGGACAGGGTGCGTACGGGCAGTACTTC	CASSLTGQGAYGQYF
TRBV28	TRBJ2-5	-	-	TGTGCCAGCAGTTCTGTTGCGGCAGGGGAGCAAGAGACCCAGTACTTC	CASSSVAAGEQETQYF
TRBV6-2/TRBV6-3	TRBJ2-7	-	-	TGTGCCAGCAGTTACCAGGGCAACTACGAGCAGTACTTC	CASSYQGNYEQYF
TRBV20-1	TRBJ1-4	many	-	TGCAGTGCTCCCCTGCGGCCATCCTCCACCGCTAATGAAAAACTGTTTTTT	CSAPLRPSSTANEKLFF
TRBV5-1	TRBJ2-7	-	-	TGCGCCAGCAGCTTGGATCAGGGGATAGCCTACGAGCAGTACTTC	CASSLDQGIAYEQYF
TRBV2	TRBJ1-4	-	-	TGTGCCAGCAAGGTCGAGGCAAAAAATGAAAAACTGTTTTTT	CASKVEAKNEKLFF